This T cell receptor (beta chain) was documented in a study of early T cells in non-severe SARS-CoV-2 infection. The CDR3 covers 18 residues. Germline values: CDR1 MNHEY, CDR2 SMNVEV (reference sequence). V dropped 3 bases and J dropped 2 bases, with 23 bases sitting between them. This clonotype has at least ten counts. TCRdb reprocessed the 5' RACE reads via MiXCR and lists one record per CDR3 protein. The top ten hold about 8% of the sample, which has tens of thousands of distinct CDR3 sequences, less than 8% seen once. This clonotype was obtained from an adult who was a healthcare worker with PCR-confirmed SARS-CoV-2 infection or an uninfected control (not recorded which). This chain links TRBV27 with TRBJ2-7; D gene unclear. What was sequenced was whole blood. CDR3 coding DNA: TGTGCCAGCAGTTTCCGGCTTAGCAGTATGCGAACCGCCTACGAGCAGTACTTC. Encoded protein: CASSFRLSSMRTAYEQYF.